These 8 T cell receptor beta chains were sequenced from one sample in a study of beta chain features in type 1 diabetes. Expressed TCRB transcripts were sequenced, since all the RNA that had been isolated was reverse transcribed. Repertoires were generated with immunoSEQ multiplex PCR, while TCRdb's copy carries only in-frame clones and drops some. Of 30,000 to 40,000 clones listed, 64% are singletons. The sample comprised Tregs from blood. The receptors originated from a woman in her twenties or thirties in good health.

The chain has TRBV29-1 and TRBJ2-1, with 11 nucleotides matching TRBD1. In germline, CDR1 is SQVTM, CDR2 ANQGSEA. The CDR3 is 14 residues long. J was trimmed by 5 bases and V by 7 bases; bases with no gene match: 7. CDR3 bases: TGCAGCGGAGGACAGGGGGCAATCGACAATGAGCAGTTCTTC. Encoded protein: CSGGQGAIDNEQFF.

The V call is TRBV10-3, the J call TRBJ1-1; 7 nucleotides align to TRBD1. V gave up 3 bases and J gave up 0 bases; unmatched junction bases: 1. This CDR3 region has 14 residues. CDR1 is ENHRY, CDR2 SYGVKD, per germline. CDR3 nucleotide sequence: TGTGCCATCAGTGAAACAGGGGTGAACACTGAAGCTTTCTTT. The encoded protein is CAISETGVNTEAFF.

CDR3 nucleotides: TGTGCCAGCAGTTTACTTCGGGGGGAAGAGACCCAGTACTTC. Encoded protein: CASSLLRGEETQYF. The rearrangement uses TRBV28 and TRBJ2-5; 7 bases map to TRBD2. This CDR3 has 14 residues. Germline V gene sequence: CDR1 MDHEN, CDR2 SYDVKM. J lost 3 bases, V lost 2 bases, and 3 bases had no gene match.

Comment on this clone: The junction does not match germline at one end; this may be a read error. V is TRBV11-2 and J is TRBJ2-5; 7 nucleotides match TRBD1. The end of the DNA fits TRBJ2-7 better, so the J call may be wrong. Per the germline V gene, CDR1 is SGHAT and CDR2 is FQNNGV. This CDR3 has 13 residues. The CDR3 DNA reads TGTGCCAGCAGCCTAGACAGGGCCCACGAGCAGTACTTC. Protein sequence: CASSLDRAHEQYF.

This clone has a handful of counts. The chain links TRBV29-1 to TRBJ2-7; 10 bases fit TRBD2. The V segment lost 3 bases and the J segment 9 bases; nucleotides outside the gene matches: 5. This CDR3 contains 12 residues. Germline loops: CDR1 SQVTM, CDR2 ANQGSEA. The CDR3 here is CSVEAPSGGQYF. The CDR3 nucleotides read TGCAGCGTTGAGGCTCCTAGCGGGGGGCAGTACTTC.

The chain combines TRBV14 with TRBJ2-1, with a possible D match to TRBD2 (5 bases). Trimming stripped 1 base from V and 2 bases from J, with 9 bases between. CDR1 and CDR2 (germline): SGHDN, FVKESK. The CDR3 length is 15 residues. The CDR3 DNA is TGTGCCAGCAGCCAAGGGACTCATCCCTACAATGAGCAGTTCTTC. Translated, it gives CASSQGTHPYNEQFF.

The DNA of the CDR3 is TGTGCCAGCAGTTTATCCTCGACTAGTAACACCGGGGAGCTGTTTTTT. Its protein is CASSLSSTSNTGELFF. The V call is TRBV7-2, the J call TRBJ2-2; possibly TRBD2 for D (6 bases). Germline CDR1 is SGHTA and CDR2 is FQGNSA. This CDR3 is 16 amino acids long. Trimming pared 6 bases from V and 2 bases from J, leaving 16 bases between.

The V call is TRBV18, the J call TRBJ1-1; 11 nucleotides line up with TRBD1. The CDR3 has 16 residues. The J segment lost 5 bases and the V segment lost 4 bases, leaving 9 bases of the junction unmatched. Looked up from germline, CDR1 is KGHSH and CDR2 is LQKENI. CDR3 sequence (DNA): TGTGCCAGCTCACGAGGACAGGGGGCGGATCGGACTGAAGCTTTCTTT. Translation gives CASSRGQGADRTEAFF.